This record covers a single TCR beta chain. As yet, its antigen is unknown. The PCR employed 60 Vbeta primers together with 13 Jbeta primers. Here immunoSEQ multiplex PCR was the method, and the copy in TCRdb shows in-frame clones only, minus some. This table has tens of thousands of clones, around four fifths appearing once. This sample is drawn from a study of cytomegalovirus exposure and HLA in healthy donors. Study summary: A prior study identified 117 million unique TCR beta sequences from around 180 million T cells.

General study findings and limits: Three chains linked to CMV were shown in vitro to be specific for CMV antigens. DRB1 had the most TCR associations and HLA-C the fewest, a later analysis found, with rates varying by HLA locus. Cytomegalovirus-associated status was assigned to 164 TCR beta chains.

V dropped 5 bases and J dropped 9 bases, with 15 bases sitting between them. The length of the CDR3 is 13 residues. V and J are TRBV5-3 and TRBJ2-1, with D possibly TRBD2 on 7 matching bases. TRBV5-3 is known as an ORF, though its function is uncertain. The specimen was PBMCs. The receptor was isolated from a male donor in good health and CMV-seropositive. DNA for the CDR3: TGTGCCAGAAGTTCGTTCGGGGGGCGTGAGCAGTTCTTC. Protein product: CARSSFGGREQFF.